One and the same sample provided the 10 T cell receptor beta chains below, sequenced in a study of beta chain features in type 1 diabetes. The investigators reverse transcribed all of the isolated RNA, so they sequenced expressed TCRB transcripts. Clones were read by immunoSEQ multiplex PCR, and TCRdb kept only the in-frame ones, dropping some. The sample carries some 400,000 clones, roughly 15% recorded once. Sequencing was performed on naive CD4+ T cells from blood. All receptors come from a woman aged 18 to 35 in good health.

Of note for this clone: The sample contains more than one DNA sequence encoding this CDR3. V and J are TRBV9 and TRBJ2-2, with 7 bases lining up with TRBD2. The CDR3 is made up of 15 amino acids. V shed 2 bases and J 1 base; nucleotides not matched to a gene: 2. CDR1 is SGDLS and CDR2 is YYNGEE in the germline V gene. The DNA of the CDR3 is TGTGCCAGCAGCGTCCTAGCGGAGAACACCGGGGAGCTGTTTTTT. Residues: CASSVLAENTGELFF.

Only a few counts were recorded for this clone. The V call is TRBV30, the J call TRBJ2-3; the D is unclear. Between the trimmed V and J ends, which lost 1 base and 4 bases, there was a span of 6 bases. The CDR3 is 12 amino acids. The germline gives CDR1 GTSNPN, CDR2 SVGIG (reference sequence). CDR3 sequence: CAWSASPDTQYF. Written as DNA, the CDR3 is TGTGCCTGGAGTGCCTCCCCAGATACGCAGTATTTT.

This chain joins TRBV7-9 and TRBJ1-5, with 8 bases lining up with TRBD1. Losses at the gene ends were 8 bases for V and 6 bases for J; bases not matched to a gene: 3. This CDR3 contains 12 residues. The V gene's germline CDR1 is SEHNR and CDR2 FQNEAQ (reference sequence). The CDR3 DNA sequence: TGTGCCAGCGGACAGGGAACTCAGCCCCAGCATTTT. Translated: CASGQGTQPQHF. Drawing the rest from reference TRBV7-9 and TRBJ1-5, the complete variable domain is DTGVSQNPRHKITKRGQNVTFRCDPISEHNRLYWYRQTLGQGPEFLTYFQNEAQLEKSRLLSDRFSAERPKGSFSTLEIQRTEQGDSAMYLCASGQGTQPQHFGDGTRLSIL.

Written as DNA, the CDR3 is TGCAGCGTTGAATTTGCGGGGGCGCGTGGAAACACCATATATTTT. Protein: CSVEFAGARGNTIYF. This chain connects TRBV29-1 to TRBJ1-3, with a possible D match to TRBD1 (6 bases). This CDR3 spans 15 amino acids. V was cut by 2 bases and J by 3 bases, with 14 bases left in between. Germline V gives CDR1 SQVTM, CDR2 ANQGSEA. The full variable domain, completed using reference TRBV29-1 and TRBJ1-3, is SAVISQKPSRDICQRGTSLTIQCQVDSQVTMMFWYRQQPGQSLTLIATANQGSEATYESGFVIDKFPISRPNLTFSTLTVSNMSPEDSSIYLCSVEFAGARGNTIYFGEGSWLTVV.

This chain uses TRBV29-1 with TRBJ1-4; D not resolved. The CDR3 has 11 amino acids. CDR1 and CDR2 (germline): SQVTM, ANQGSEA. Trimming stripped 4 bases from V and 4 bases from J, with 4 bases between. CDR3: CSVGHNEKLFF. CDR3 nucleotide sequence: TGCAGCGTTGGACATAATGAAAAACTGTTTTTT. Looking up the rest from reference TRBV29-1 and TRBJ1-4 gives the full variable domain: SAVISQKPSRDICQRGTSLTIQCQVDSQVTMMFWYRQQPGQSLTLIATANQGSEATYESGFVIDKFPISRPNLTFSTLTVSNMSPEDSSIYLCSVGHNEKLFFGSGTQLSVL.

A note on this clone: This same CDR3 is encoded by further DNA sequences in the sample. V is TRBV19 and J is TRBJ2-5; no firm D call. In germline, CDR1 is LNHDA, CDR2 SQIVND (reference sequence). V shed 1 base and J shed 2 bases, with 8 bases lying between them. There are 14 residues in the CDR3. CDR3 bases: TGTGCCAGTAGTATAGGAACAGCACAAGAGACCCAGTACTTC. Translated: CASSIGTAQETQYF.

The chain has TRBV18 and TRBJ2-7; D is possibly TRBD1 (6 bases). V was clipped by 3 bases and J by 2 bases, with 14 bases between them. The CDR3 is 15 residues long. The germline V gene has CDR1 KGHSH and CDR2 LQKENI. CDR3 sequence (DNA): TGTGCCAGCTCACCCCGGGGCAGGGGCGCCTACGAGCAGTACTTC. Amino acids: CASSPRGRGAYEQYF.

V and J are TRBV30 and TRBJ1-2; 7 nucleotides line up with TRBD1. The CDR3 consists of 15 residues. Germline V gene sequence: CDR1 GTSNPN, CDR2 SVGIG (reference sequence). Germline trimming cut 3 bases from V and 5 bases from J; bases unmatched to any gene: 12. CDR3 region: CAWREAGTALYGYTF. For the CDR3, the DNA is TGTGCCTGGAGAGAAGCCGGGACAGCACTATATGGCTACACCTTC.

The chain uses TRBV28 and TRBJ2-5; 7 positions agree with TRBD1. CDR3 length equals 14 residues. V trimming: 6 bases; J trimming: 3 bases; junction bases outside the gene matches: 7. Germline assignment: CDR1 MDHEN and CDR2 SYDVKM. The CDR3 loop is CASSRSGGKETQYF. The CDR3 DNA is TGTGCCAGCAGCCGCTCAGGGGGAAAAGAGACCCAGTACTTC. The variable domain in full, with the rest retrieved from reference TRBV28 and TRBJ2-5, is DVKVTQSSRYLVKRTGEKVFLECVQDMDHENMFWYRQDPGLGLRLIYFSYDVKMKEKGDIPEGYSVSREKKERFSLILESASTNQTSMYLCASSRSGGKETQYFGPGTRLLVL.

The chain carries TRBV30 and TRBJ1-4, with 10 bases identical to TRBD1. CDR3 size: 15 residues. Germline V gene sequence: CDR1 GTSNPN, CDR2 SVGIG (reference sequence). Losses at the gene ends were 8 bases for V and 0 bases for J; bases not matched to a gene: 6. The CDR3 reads CAPRDRGATNEKLFF. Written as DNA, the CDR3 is TGTGCCCCCAGGGACAGGGGTGCAACTAATGAAAAACTGTTTTTT.